A selection of T cell receptor beta chains follows, all from one sample in a study of cytomegalovirus exposure and HLA in healthy donors. Measured with immunoSEQ multiplex PCR; TCRdb has only the in-frame clones, and not every one. The sample has about 110,000 clones, approximately 70% seen once; the top ten hold roughly 8%. The sample comprised PBMCs. Receptors were obtained from a man aged 35 to 55 in good health and CMV-seronegative. The CDR3 runs from the conserved cysteine through the conserved F or W. The D gene is left open where the match is weak. The size of a clone is reported for some rows only, either as once, few or many, or as a class for expanded clones.

V	J	D	size	CDR3	DNA
TRBV7-9	TRBJ2-1	TRBD1	.	CASSLTGQGSNEQFF	TGTGCCAGCAGCTTAACAGGACAGGGGTCGAATGAGCAGTTCTTC
TRBV7-2	TRBJ1-5	.	few	CASSLVGQSNQPQHF	TGTGCCAGCAGCTTAGTTGGACAGAGCAATCAGCCCCAGCATTTT
TRBV6-6	TRBJ2-5	TRBD1	.	CASSYLYGTGKKTQYF	TGTGCCAGCAGTTACTTGTACGGGACAGGGAAAAAGACCCAGTACTTC
TRBV2	TRBJ2-6	.	.	CASRESSGANVLTF	TGTGCCAGCAGGGAGAGCTCTGGGGCCAACGTCCTGACTTTC
TRBV25-1	TRBJ2-7	TRBD1	few	CASSEWDRGYEQYF	TGTGCCAGCAGTGAATGGGACAGGGGCTACGAGCAGTACTTC
TRBV19	TRBJ2-7	.	.	CASSISGASYEQYF	TGTGCCAGTAGTATTAGCGGAGCCTCCTACGAGCAGTACTTC
TRBV2	TRBJ1-2	.	.	CASSVWGLGYTF	TGTGCCAGCAGTGTTTGGGGGCTTGGCTACACCTTC
TRBV4-3	TRBJ1-4	.	.	CASSQQGGGNEKLFF	TGCGCCAGCAGCCAGCAGGGCGGGGGAAATGAAAAACTGTTTTTT
TRBV15	TRBJ1-1	.	.	CATSRGREGDEAFF	TGTGCCACCAGCAGAGGAAGGGAGGGCGATGAAGCTTTCTTT
TRBV5-6	TRBJ2-3	TRBD2	.	CASSSPSGGSTDTQYF	TGTGCCAGCAGCTCTCCTAGCGGGGGAAGCACAGATACGCAGTATTTT
TRBV7-9	TRBJ2-3	TRBD1	.	CASSPVGLTGGDTQYF	TGTGCCAGCAGCCCGGTAGGATTAACAGGGGGCGATACGCAGTATTTT
TRBV7-2	TRBJ2-3	TRBD2	.	CASSLTSGGQDTQYF	TGTGCCAGCAGCCTGACTAGCGGGGGGCAAGATACGCAGTATTTT
TRBV11-2	TRBJ1-1	.	.	CASRRTGPNTEAFF	TGTGCCAGCAGGCGAACAGGGCCAAACACTGAAGCTTTCTTT
TRBV28	TRBJ1-1	TRBD1	few	CASSSSARGQWTTEAFF	TGTGCCAGCAGTTCATCGGCCAGGGGGCAATGGACCACTGAAGCTTTCTTT
TRBV7-2	TRBJ1-2	.	.	CASSLENTYYGYTF	TGTGCCAGCAGCTTAGAGAATACTTACTATGGCTACACCTTC
TRBV4-3	TRBJ2-7	TRBD1	.	CASSQGWGTGLDEQYF	TGCGCCAGCAGCCAAGGGTGGGGGACAGGGTTAGACGAGCAGTACTTC
TRBV6-5	TRBJ2-7	TRBD1	.	CASRLRQGEEQYF	TGTGCCAGCAGACTACGACAGGGGGAAGAGCAGTACTTC
TRBV11-2	TRBJ2-3	.	.	CASSFAGTDTDTQYF	TGTGCCAGCAGCTTTGCGGGGACCGACACAGATACGCAGTATTTT
TRBV15	TRBJ2-1	.	.	CATSRDRDSPYNEQFF	TGTGCCACCAGCAGAGATCGGGACTCCCCCTACAATGAGCAGTTCTTC
TRBV28	TRBJ2-7	.	.	CASSFEPRESYEQYF	TGTGCCAGCAGTTTCGAGCCCAGGGAATCCTACGAGCAGTACTTC
TRBV7-9	TRBJ2-1	.	.	CASSLAQRDNEQFF	TGTGCCAGCAGCTTAGCCCAGCGAGACAATGAGCAGTTCTTC
TRBV19	TRBJ2-1	.	.	CASTPTVSFSYNEQFF	TGTGCCAGTACCCCGACAGTTTCCTTTTCCTACAATGAGCAGTTCTTC
TRBV10-2	TRBJ2-5	TRBD1	.	CASSEGRGPETQYF	TGCGCCAGCAGTGAGGGCAGGGGGCCAGAGACCCAGTACTTC
TRBV6-5	TRBJ1-2	.	.	CASLPASGVYGYTF	TGTGCCAGCCTACCCGCCTCAGGGGTTTATGGCTACACCTTC
TRBV6-6	TRBJ1-5	TRBD1	.	CASSPETGYSNRPQHF	TGTGCCAGCAGTCCAGAGACAGGGTATAGCAATCGGCCCCAGCATTTT
TRBV4-1	TRBJ2-7	TRBD1	.	CASSQAPLQGQAYEQYF	TGCGCCAGCAGCCAAGCCCCCCTACAGGGGCAAGCCTACGAGCAGTACTTC
TRBV11-2	TRBJ1-4	.	.	CASSPRGGAGEKLFF	TGTGCCAGCAGCCCCCGGGGAGGGGCGGGGGAAAAACTGTTTTTT
TRBV2	TRBJ1-2	TRBD1	.	CASRLSRDRAYGYTF	TGTGCCAGCAGGCTGAGCCGGGACAGGGCCTATGGCTACACCTTC
TRBV4-2	TRBJ2-2	.	few	CASSQEEAGAGELFF	TGTGCCAGCAGCCAAGAAGAGGCAGGGGCCGGGGAGCTGTTTTTT
TRBV9	TRBJ2-5	.	.	CASSVGQGRMETQYF	TGTGCCAGCAGCGTAGGGCAGGGCCGTATGGAGACCCAGTACTTC
TRBV18	TRBJ1-1	.	many	CASSQDSGGTEAFF	TGTGCCAGCTCACAAGACAGTGGGGGGACCGAAGCTTTCTTT
TRBV29-1	TRBJ2-7	.	.	CSARQGYEQYF	TGCAGCGCCCGGCAGGGCTACGAGCAGTACTTC
TRBV7-3	TRBJ2-3	TRBD2	.	CASSSTTSGGAFGTDTQYF	TGTGCCAGCAGCTCGACGACTAGCGGGGGGGCTTTTGGCACAGATACGCAGTATTTT
TRBV4-3	TRBJ2-7	TRBD1	.	CASSQGDSSYEQYF	TGCGCCAGCAGCCAAGGGGACAGCTCCTACGAGCAGTACTTC
TRBV27	TRBJ2-7	TRBD1	.	CASSLSLPGQGYEQYF	TGTGCCAGCAGTTTATCCCTCCCGGGACAGGGCTACGAGCAGTACTTC
TRBV7-3	TRBJ2-1	.	.	CASGLRRDEQFF	TGTGCCAGCGGACTGAGGAGGGATGAGCAGTTCTTC
TRBV28	TRBJ2-3	TRBD2	few	CASSSGGAHTDTQYF	TGTGCCAGCAGTAGCGGGGGGGCACACACAGATACGCAGTATTTT
TRBV27	TRBJ1-1	.	few	CASRGARRDTEAFF	TGTGCCAGCCGGGGGGCTAGACGGGACACTGAAGCTTTCTTT
TRBV13	TRBJ2-1	TRBD2	.	CASSPGTRRNEQFF	TGTGCCAGCAGCCCCGGGACTAGACGGAATGAGCAGTTCTTC
TRBV11-3	TRBJ2-3	.	.	CASSLDGDSLYF	TGTGCCAGCAGCTTAGATGGGGACTCCCTGTATTTT